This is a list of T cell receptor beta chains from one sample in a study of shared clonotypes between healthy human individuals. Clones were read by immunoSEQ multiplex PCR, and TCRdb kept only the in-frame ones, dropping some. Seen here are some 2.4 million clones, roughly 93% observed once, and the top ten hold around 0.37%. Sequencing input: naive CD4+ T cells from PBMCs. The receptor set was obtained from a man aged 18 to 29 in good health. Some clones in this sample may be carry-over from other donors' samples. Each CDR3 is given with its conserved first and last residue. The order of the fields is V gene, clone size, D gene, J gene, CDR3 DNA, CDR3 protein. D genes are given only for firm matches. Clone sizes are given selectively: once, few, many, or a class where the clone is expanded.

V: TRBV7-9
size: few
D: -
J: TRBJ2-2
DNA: TGTGCCAGCAGCCTAACGGGATACACCGGGGAGCTGTTTTTT
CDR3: CASSLTGYTGELFF

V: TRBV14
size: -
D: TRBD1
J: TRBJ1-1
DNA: TGTGCCAGCAGCCGTTACAGGGGCGACACTGAAGCTTTCTTT
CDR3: CASSRYRGDTEAFF

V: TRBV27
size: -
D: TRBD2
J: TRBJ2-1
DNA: TGTGCCAGCAGTCCAAGATCAAGCGGGAGCTACAATGAGCAGTTCTTC
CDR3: CASSPRSSGSYNEQFF

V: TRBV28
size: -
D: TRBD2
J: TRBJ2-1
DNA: TGTGCCAGCAGTTCATATCTAGCGGGAGTCTACAATGAGCAGTTCTTC
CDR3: CASSSYLAGVYNEQFF

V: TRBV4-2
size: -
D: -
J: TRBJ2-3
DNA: TGTGCCAGCAGCCAAGGCGGGTACCCAGATACGCAGTATTTT
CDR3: CASSQGGYPDTQYF

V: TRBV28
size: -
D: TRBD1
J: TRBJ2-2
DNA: TGTGCCAGCAGGGACAGGGGGCGTGTCGGGGAGCTGTTTTTT
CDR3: CASRDRGRVGELFF

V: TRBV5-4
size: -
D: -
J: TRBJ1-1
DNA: TGTGCCAGCCTGGCCCTAGGGGGTGCGAACACTGAAGCTTTCTTT
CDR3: CASLALGGANTEAFF

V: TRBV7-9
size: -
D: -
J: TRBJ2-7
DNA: TGTGCCAGCAGCCTAAGACCCAGCGGAGGGGGCAACGAGCAGTACTTC
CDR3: CASSLRPSGGGNEQYF

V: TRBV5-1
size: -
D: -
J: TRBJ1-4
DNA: TGCGCCAGCAGCTTGCTCACAGGCCCTGAAAAACTGTTTTTT
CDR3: CASSLLTGPEKLFF

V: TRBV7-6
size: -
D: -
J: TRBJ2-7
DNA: TGTGCCAGCAGCTCCCGGATCCTCTACGAGCAGTACTTC
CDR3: CASSSRILYEQYF

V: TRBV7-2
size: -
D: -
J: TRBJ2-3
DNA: TGTGCCAGCAGCTCCCCGGCCGGGCGTATCATAGATACGCAGTATTTT
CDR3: CASSSPAGRIIDTQYF

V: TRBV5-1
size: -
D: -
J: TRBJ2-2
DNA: TGCGCCAGCAGCAAGGACCCACTGAGAGTAGCAACCGGGGAGCTGTTTTTT
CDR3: CASSKDPLRVATGELFF

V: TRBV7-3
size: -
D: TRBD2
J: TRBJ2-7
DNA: TGTGCCAGCAGCTTAGTATCGACTAGCCCCCACGAGCAGTACTTC
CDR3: CASSLVSTSPHEQYF

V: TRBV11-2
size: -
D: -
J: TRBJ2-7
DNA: TGTGCCAGCAGCTTATCGGGCTACGAGCAGTACTTC
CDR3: CASSLSGYEQYF

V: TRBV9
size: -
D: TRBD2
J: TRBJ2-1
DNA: TGTGCCAGCAGCCCACGAAGCGGGAGGGGGTACAATGAGCAGTTCTTC
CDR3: CASSPRSGRGYNEQFF

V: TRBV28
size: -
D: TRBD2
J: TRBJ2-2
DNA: TGTGCCAGCAGTTTATTTCGGGGACTAGCGGGAGACACCGGGGAGCTGTTTTTT
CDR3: CASSLFRGLAGDTGELFF

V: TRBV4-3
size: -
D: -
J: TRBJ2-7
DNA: TGCGCCAGCAGCCTAAACTGGGGGTATGGGCAGTACTTC
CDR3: CASSLNWGYGQYF

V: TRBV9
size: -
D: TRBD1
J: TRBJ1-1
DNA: TGTGCCAGCAGCGGCGAGGGGACAGGGGGGGACACTGAAGCTTTCTTT
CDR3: CASSGEGTGGDTEAFF

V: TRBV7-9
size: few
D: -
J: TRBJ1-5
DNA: TGTGCCAGCAGCCCGACCGGTAATCAACCCCAGCATTTT
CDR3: CASSPTGNQPQHF

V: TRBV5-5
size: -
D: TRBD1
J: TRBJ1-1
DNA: TGTGCCAGCAGCTCTCAGACAGGGGGTTATGAAGCTTTCTTT
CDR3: CASSSQTGGYEAFF

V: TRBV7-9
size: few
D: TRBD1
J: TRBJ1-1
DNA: TGTGCCAGCAGCTTCAACAGGGGGTTCACTGAAGCTTTCTTT
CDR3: CASSFNRGFTEAFF

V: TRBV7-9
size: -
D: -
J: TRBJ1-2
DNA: TGTGCCAGCAGCTTAATTGGCCAGGGACCCGCTTACTATGGCTACACCTTC
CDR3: CASSLIGQGPAYYGYTF

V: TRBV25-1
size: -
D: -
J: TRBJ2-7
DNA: TGTGCCAGCAGTGTCGCGGGATCCTACGAGCAGTACTTC
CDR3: CASSVAGSYEQYF

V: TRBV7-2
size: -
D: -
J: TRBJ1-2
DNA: TGTGCCAGCAGCTTGAACCTAAACGGGTTATGGTACACCTTC
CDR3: CASSLNLNGLWYTF

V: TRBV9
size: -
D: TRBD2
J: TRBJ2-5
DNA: TGTGCCAGCAGCGTAGCTACGTCTAGCGGTCAAGAGACCCAGTACTTC
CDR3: CASSVATSSGQETQYF

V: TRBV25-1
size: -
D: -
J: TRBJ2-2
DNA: TGTGCCACCCAAGGAGGGATACCCGACACCGGGGAGCTGTTTTTT
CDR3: CATQGGIPDTGELFF

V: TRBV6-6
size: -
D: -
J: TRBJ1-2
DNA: TGTGCCAGCAGTTACCGTAGGACAGCCGAGGACTACACCTTC
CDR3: CASSYRRTAEDYTF

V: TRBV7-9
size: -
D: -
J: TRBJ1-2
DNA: TGTGCCAGCAGCTTAAGGAGGAGAGATGAAGGGACATCTGGCTACACCTTC
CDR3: CASSLRRRDEGTSGYTF

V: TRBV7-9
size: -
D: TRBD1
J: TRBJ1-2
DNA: TGTGCCAGCAGCACTAGTGGGACAGGGGGCTACTATGGCTACACCTTC
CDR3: CASSTSGTGGYYGYTF